This T cell receptor (beta chain) is from a study of human T cells and chemical hapten exposure. Study in general: Upper-back patches of 0.01% DPC were read at 6 days.

Germline CDR1 reads SGHTA; CDR2 reads FQGNSA. Trimming removed 1 base from V and 2 bases from J, with 13 bases in between. The CDR3 runs to 16 residues. This clonotype was detected many times. Its matching antigen is unknown. Time point indicated: patch test 2, 6 weeks after DPC sensitization. The treatment is: therapeutic diphenylcyclopropenone sensitization with weekly scalp DPC. Study findings and constraints: The number of TCRs above 1 in 1000 frequency did not change after DPC sensitization.

Attachment of unique molecular identifiers to individual cDNA molecules was performed in the library. In the study's own analysis: Samples held a median of about 94,000 TCRs, range about 20,000–690,600. Using its own MiXCR run on the RACE reads, TCRdb lists one record per CDR3 protein. The V and J calls reflect TCRdb's pipeline rather than the authors' work. Of about 40,000 distinct CDR3 sequences listed, approximately 3.5% are singletons. The V gene is TRBV7-2, the J gene TRBJ2-3, with D possibly matching TRBD2 (6 bases). Sample: whole blood, taken in connection with sensitization to the hapten diphenylcyclopropenone (DPC). The TCR comes from a man aged 35 to 55 with alopecia areata. Some clones in this sample may be carry-over from other donors' samples. CDR3 protein: CASSLGLAKITDTQYF. In DNA form, the CDR3 reads TGTGCCAGCAGCTTAGGGCTAGCGAAAATCACAGATACGCAGTATTTT.